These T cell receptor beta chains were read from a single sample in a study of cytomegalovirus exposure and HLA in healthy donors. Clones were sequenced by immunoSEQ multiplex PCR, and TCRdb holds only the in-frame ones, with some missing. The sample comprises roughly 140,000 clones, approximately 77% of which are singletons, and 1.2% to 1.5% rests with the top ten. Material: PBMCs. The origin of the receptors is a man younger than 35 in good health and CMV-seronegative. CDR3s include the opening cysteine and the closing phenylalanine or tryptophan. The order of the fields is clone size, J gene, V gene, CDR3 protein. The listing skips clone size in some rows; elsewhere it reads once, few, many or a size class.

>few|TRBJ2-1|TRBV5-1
CASKGEALNEQFF
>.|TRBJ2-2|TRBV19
CASRGRGRDTGELFF
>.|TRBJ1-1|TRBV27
CASILGPGGDTEAFF
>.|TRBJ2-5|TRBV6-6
CASSGWGSQETQYF
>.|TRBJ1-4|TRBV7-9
CASTSVGVNEKLFF
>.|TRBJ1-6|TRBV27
CASSYGTGQNSPLHF
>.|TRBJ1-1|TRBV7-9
CSSSLDSEAFF
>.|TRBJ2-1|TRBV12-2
CASRSGTGTGGVRNEQFF
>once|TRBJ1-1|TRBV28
CASSPAAPGLRAFF
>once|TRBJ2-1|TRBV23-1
CASSQSWSSGSSYNEQFF
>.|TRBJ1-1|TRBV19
CASSIEQGKWTEAFF
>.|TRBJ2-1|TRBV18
CASSPGGGRANEQFF
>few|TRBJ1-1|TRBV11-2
CASSLAVPRSEAFF
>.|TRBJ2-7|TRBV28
CASSIITGTVSLGGNEQYF
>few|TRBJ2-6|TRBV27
CASSGAGTGFSAGANVLTF
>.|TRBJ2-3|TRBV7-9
CASRTSEGTDTQYF
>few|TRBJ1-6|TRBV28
CASSPGVWHSPLHF
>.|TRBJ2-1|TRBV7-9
CASGRTSGTSYNEQFF
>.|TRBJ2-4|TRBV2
CASSPRPTPGIQYF
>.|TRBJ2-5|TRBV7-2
CASRLAGPQETQYF
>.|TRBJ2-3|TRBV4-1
CASSQDFRGGTDTQYF
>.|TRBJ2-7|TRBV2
CASSAQGTNYEQYF
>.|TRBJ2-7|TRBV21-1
CASSKSAGERPYEQYF
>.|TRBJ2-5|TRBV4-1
CASSHPSRDRQETQYF
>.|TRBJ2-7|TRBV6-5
CASSYSGGTLYEQYF
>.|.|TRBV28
CASSFQGLYEQYF
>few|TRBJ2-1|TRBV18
CASSPGALNEQFF
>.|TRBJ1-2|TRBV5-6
CASSLDRAYGYTF
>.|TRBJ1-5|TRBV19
CASSTHKQGNQPQHF
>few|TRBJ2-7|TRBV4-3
CASSPGTGNNEQYF
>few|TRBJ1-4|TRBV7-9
CASTTREKLFF
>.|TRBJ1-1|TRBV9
CASSEGSGTEAFF
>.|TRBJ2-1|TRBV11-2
CASSLGTSGLNEQFF
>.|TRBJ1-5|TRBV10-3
CAISGTGGNQPQHF
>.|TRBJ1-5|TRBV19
CASSTGTGGAVNQPQHF
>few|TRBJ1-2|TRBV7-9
CASSLDSGTGYGYTF
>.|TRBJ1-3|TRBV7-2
CASSLGSGSSGNTIYF
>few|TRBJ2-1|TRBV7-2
CASSPGTSGRADEQFF
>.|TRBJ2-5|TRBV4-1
CASSQDGAQQETQYF
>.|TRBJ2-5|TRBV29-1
CSVGGRGSDQETQYF
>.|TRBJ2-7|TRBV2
CASLRDTGREQYF